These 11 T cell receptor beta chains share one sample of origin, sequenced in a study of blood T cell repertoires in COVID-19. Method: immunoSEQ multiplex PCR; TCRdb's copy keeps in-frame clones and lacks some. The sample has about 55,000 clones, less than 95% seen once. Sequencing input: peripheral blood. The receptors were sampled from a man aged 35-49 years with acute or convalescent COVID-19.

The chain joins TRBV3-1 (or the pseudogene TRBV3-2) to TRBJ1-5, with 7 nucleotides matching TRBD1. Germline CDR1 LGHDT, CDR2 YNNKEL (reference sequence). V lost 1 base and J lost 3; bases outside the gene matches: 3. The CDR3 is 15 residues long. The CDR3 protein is CASSQGGTVNQPQHF. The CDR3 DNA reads TGTGCCAGCAGCCAAGGGGGGACAGTCAATCAGCCCCAGCATTTT.

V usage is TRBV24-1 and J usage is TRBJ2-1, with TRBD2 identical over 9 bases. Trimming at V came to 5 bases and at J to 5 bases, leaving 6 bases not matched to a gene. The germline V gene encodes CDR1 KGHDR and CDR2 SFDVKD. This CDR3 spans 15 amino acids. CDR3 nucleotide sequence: TGTGCCACCAGTGGTCCGACTAGCGGTAACAATGAGCAGTTCTTC. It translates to CATSGPTSGNNEQFF.

CDR3 in DNA: TGTGCCAGCTCCGGACTAGTTGGCGAGCAGTACTTC. Its translation: CASSGLVGEQYF. The gene calls are TRBV11-2 and TRBJ2-7; 7 bases are shared with TRBD2. CDR1 and CDR2 from the germline V gene are SGHAT and FQNNGV. V trimming: 8 bases; J trimming: 6 bases; junction bases outside the gene matches: 7. The CDR3 has 12 amino acids.

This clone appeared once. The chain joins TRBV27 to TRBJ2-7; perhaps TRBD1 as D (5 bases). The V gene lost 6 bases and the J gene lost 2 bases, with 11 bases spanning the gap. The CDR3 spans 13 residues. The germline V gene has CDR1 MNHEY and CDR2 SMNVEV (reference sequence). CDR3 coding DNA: TGTGCCAGCAGGTCAAGCAGGGCCTACGAGCAGTACTTC. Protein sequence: CASRSSRAYEQYF.

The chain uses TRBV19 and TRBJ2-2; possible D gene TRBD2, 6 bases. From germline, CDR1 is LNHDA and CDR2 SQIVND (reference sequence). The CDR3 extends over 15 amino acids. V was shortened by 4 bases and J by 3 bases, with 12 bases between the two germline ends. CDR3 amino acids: CASSSTSSYTGELFF. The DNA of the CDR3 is TGTGCCAGTAGTAGCACTAGCTCTTACACCGGGGAGCTGTTTTTT. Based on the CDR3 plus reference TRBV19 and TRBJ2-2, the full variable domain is DGGITQSPKYLFRKEGQNVTLSCEQNLNHDAMYWYRQDPGQGLRLIYYSQIVNDFQKGDIAEGYSVSREKKESFPLTVTSAQKNPTAFYLCASSSTSSYTGELFFGEGSRLTVL.

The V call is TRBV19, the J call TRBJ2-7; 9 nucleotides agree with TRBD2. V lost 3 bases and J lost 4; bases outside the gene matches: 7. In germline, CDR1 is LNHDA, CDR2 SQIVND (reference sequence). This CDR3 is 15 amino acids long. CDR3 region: CASSIRASGTYEQYF. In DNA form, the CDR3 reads TGTGCCAGTAGTATTAGGGCTAGCGGGACATACGAGCAGTACTTC. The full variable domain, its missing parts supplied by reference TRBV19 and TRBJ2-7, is DGGITQSPKYLFRKEGQNVTLSCEQNLNHDAMYWYRQDPGQGLRLIYYSQIVNDFQKGDIAEGYSVSREKKESFPLTVTSAQKNPTAFYLCASSIRASGTYEQYFGPGTRLTVT.

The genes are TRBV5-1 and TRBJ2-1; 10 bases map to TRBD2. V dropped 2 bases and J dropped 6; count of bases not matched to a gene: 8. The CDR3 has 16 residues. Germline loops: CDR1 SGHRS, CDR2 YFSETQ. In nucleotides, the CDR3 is TGCGCCAGCAGCTTACTTCCGGGACTAGCGACCAATGAGCAGTTCTTC. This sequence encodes CASSLLPGLATNEQFF.

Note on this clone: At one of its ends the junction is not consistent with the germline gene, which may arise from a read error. CDR3: CARSLAGGGIDYGYTF. The DNA for the CDR3 is TGTGCCCGCAGCTTGGCTGGGGGGGGGATCGACTATGGCTACACCTTC. This rearrangement joins TRBV5-4 to TRBJ1-2; TRBD1 might be the D (5 bases). This CDR3 is 16 amino acids long. CDR1 SGHNT and CDR2 YYREEE come from the germline V gene (reference sequence).

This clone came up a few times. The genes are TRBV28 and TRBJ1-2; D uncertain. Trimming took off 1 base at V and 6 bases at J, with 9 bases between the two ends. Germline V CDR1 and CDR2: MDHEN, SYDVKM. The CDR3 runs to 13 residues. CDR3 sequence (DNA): TGTGCCAGCAGTTTATATCGGGAAGATGGCTACACCTTC. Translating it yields CASSLYREDGYTF.

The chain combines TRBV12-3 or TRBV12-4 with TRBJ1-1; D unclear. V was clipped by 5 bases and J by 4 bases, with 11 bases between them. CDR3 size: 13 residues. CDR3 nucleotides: TGTGCCAGCAGTCAGGCTGAGTTCACTGAAGCTTTCTTT. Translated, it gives CASSQAEFTEAFF.

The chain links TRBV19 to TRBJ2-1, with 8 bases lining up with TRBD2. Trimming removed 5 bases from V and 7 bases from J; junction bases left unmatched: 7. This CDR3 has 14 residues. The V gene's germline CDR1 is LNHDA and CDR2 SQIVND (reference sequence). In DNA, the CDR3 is TGTGCCAGTAGTTCGAGCGGGAGTTCAAATGAGCAGTTCTTC. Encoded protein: CASSSSGSSNEQFF.